This T cell receptor beta chain emerged from a study of cytomegalovirus exposure and HLA in healthy donors. The PCR contained 60 Vbeta and 13 Jbeta primers. Here immunoSEQ multiplex PCR was the method, and the copy in TCRdb shows in-frame clones only, minus some. Its clone listing holds approximately 100,000 clones. The CDR3 extends over 15 amino acids. Germline V lookup: CDR1 LNHNV, CDR2 YYDKDF (reference sequence). V gave up 8 bases and J gave up 3 bases, with 19 bases separating them. The genes are TRBV15 and TRBJ2-5, with a possible D match to TRBD2 (6 bases). Specimen: PBMCs. The receptor comes from a man aged 50-60 years in good health and CMV-seronegative. The CDR3 protein is CATHEPRGEEETQYF. CDR3 in DNA: TGTGCCACCCATGAACCACGCGGGGAGGAAGAGACCCAGTACTTC.